This entry describes one T cell receptor beta chain. The antigen this receptor binds is unknown. Per-nucleotide qualities are absent, and no much larger clonotype sits a single base away. The data were obtained in a study of OX40 agonist ivuxolimab in advanced cancers. Turning to the overall study: Ivuxolimab was an agonistic, fully human IgG2 monoclonal antibody directed against OX40 (CD134), a costimulatory receptor. Intravenous ivuxolimab was administered to patients every 2 weeks at six dose levels: 0.01, 0.1, 0.3, 1.5, 3 and 10 mg/kg. Among the 50 to 55 dose-escalation patients, 19 had hepatocellular carcinoma, 15 or so melanoma, 9 renal cell carcinoma and 9 head and neck cancer. The dose-escalation cohort was about 83% male with a mean age of roughly 62 years, ranging from about 20 to 80. Patients were allowed to have had prior anti-PD-1, anti-PD-L1 or anti-CTLA-4 therapy, and approximately 40% of the dose-escalation patients had been treated with checkpoint inhibitors. Partial responses occurred in three dose-escalation patients, of whom one had hepatocellular carcinoma and two had cutaneous melanoma. Peripheral TCRbeta sequencing was intended to test whether TCR sequence diversity was altered and clonal T-cell expansion was caused by ivuxolimab. The paper covers the monotherapy dose-escalation part of the phase I ivuxolimab trial, which included N ≈ 57 patients.

Patients with autoimmune disease history or receiving systemic immunosuppression were excluded from the trial. In every dose cohort, peripheral blood was drawn for TCR sequencing at baseline, cycle 4 day 1, and cycle 7 day 1. The samples were taken from a phase I, first-in-human, multicenter, open-label dose-escalation trial of ivuxolimab. Adults with locally advanced or metastatic head and neck squamous cell, hepatocellular, melanoma or renal cell carcinoma were enrolled in the trial. Before TCR sequencing, CD4+ T cells and CD8+ T cells from peripheral blood were sorted into separate populations. The investigation overall reported the following: After ivuxolimab, expanded clones were on average more numerous among CD8+ T cells than among CD4+ T cells. The antigen specificity of the clonally expanded peripheral T cells was not determined. Low levels of normalized T-cell clonal expansion were also seen in some nonresponding patients. In partial responders in the 0.1-3.0 mg/kg groups, normalized peripheral clonal expansion was found to be among the lowest, especially among CD8+ T cells. At doses of 0.1 to 3.0 mg/kg, clonal expansion of both CD4+ and CD8+ T cells in blood was seen between baseline and week 6.

Genomic DNA was isolated from the sorted cells so that the TCRbeta CDR3 region could be sequenced. TCRbeta CDR3 regions were sequenced using the immunoSEQ Assay. The table comes from immuneACCESS by way of TCRdb, which keeps in-frame sequences with V and J called. Part of the clones is missing from these tables; in studies checked, under half for an unresolved V gene and the rest for unknown reasons. Present in this sample are approximately 54,000 clones, more than 85% of which were seen just once. Roughly 12% of the sample comes from the top ten. Relative to germline, V is 1 base shorter and J is 2 bases shorter, with 14 bases between their ends. CDR1 and CDR2 are drawn from the germline V gene (reference sequence): SEHNR, FQNEAQ. From the cysteine through the phenylalanine, the CDR3 covers 17 amino acids. The only DNA kept is the CDR3, 51 bases in frame from the first base.

Recombination connected TRBV7-9 to TRBJ1-4; the best D guess is TRBD1, with 6 bases matching. Sequences were derived from CD4+ or CD8+ T cells sorted from blood, sampled in a trial of the OX40 agonist ivuxolimab. The receptor's source is an adult with an advanced solid tumor such as melanoma, head and neck, liver or kidney cancer. The sequenced DNA is TGTGCCAGCAGCTTAGATCCCAGGGGAAGGACTAATGAAAAACTGTTTTTT. Its protein product is CASSLDPRGRTNEKLFF.